Here is one T cell receptor (beta chain) with its context. Its antigen remains unidentified. These data belong to a study of blood T cells in healthy people across ages. Regarding the study as a whole: The authors considered diversity estimates from one million T cells to be underestimates.

CDR1 and CDR2 from the germline V gene are SQVTM and ANQGSEA. The CDR3 spans 14 residues. The V end lost 6 bases, the J end lost 0 bases, and 13 bases lay between the germline ends. With a J-beta primer mix and a sample-barcoded 5' primer, a second PCR ran about 6 to 11 cycles. MiXCR, run by TCRdb on the 5' RACE reads, gives a single entry per CDR3 protein. The sample has roughly 700,000 distinct CDR3 sequences, 20% to 25% seen once; the top ten hold 9.4%. These sequences were also reported in another study, on T cells of mothers and their children.

This clonotype was obtained from a boy younger than 18 in good health. The sequencing sample was made of blood. The chain has TRBV29-1 and TRBJ2-3, with a tentative D call TRBD1 (7 bases). The CDR3 spells CSVIQGRSTDTQYF. CDR3 DNA sequence: TGCAGCGTAATACAGGGGAGGAGCACAGATACGCAGTATTTT.